This record covers a single TCR beta chain. Its cognate antigen is unknown. CDR3 length equals 16 residues. Per the germline V gene, CDR1 is SEHNR and CDR2 is FQNEAQ (reference sequence). These data originate in a study of CXCR3-negative and CXCR3-positive naive CD8 T cells. Study-level results: The level of CXCR3 expression partially decreased after cryopreservation; the majority of assays used fresh PBMCs. Higher TRB CDR3 hydrophobicity marked CXCR3-positive naive cells relative to CXCR3-negative naive cells.

Triplicate sorts of some 310,000 cells per CD8+ subset. Cells classed as naive CD8+ T cells were CD45RO-CCR7+CD27+CD95-. TRB cDNA libraries were made by UMI-labeled 5' RACE. Reprocessing the 5' RACE reads, TCRdb reports a single entry for every CDR3 protein and omits DNA. The sample's table shows under 75,000 distinct CDR3 sequences. Source material: naive CXCR3+ CD8+ T cells from blood. Subset meaning: CD45RO-CCR7+CD27+CD95- naive CD8+ T cells expressing CXCR3 (TNR3+). This clonotype originated in a human donor in good health. Some clones in this sample may be carry-over from other donors' samples. The chain couples TRBV7-9 to TRBJ2-2; the D call of TRBD1 rests on TCRdb alone, since no DNA is present to check it. The CDR3 loop reads CASSPQGAPWTGELFF. The whole variable domain, remainder taken from reference TRBV7-9 and TRBJ2-2, is DTGVSQNPRHKITKRGQNVTFRCDPISEHNRLYWYRQTLGQGPEFLTYFQNEAQLEKSRLLSDRFSAERPKGSFSTLEIQRTEQGDSAMYLCASSPQGAPWTGELFFGEGSRLTVL.